These 5 T cell receptor beta chains came from one sample sequenced in a study of shared clonotypes between healthy human individuals. The table came from immunoSEQ multiplex PCR; TCRdb's copy has only in-frame clones and leaves some out. The sample has 550,000 to 750,000 clones, approximately 90% seen once. Naive CD8 cells lacked CD45RO and underwent positive selection for CCR7, leaving out terminally differentiated effector memory CD45RA+ cells. Sequencing was done on a sample of naive CD8+ T cells sorted from blood. The receptors originated from a man between 25 and 39 years old in good health.

This clone appeared a single time. The rearrangement uses TRBV10-1 and TRBJ2-1; TRBD2 matches 9 bases. The CDR3 spans 16 residues. Looked up from germline, CDR1 is WNHNN and CDR2 is SYGVQD (reference sequence). The trim removed 6 bases at V and 5 bases at J, leaving 11 bases unmatched. CDR3 in amino acids: CASSPVAGGPHNEQFF. The DNA for the CDR3 is TGCGCCAGCAGCCCGGTTGCGGGAGGGCCCCACAATGAGCAGTTCTTC.

About this clone: The same CDR3 is also encoded by other DNA sequences in this sample. The chain has TRBV6-1 and TRBJ2-7; no definite D call. V dropped 2 bases and J dropped 2 bases, with 1 base sitting between them. CDR3 length equals 11 residues. Germline CDR1 reads MNHNS; CDR2 reads SASEGT. The CDR3, as DNA: TGTGCCAGCAGTGAAACCTACGAGCAGTACTTC. It specifies CASSETYEQYF.

The gene calls are TRBV23-1 and TRBJ2-7, with D perhaps matching TRBD2 (6 bases). TRBV23-1 is an ORF, and what it does is uncertain. The germline V and J ends were trimmed by 2 bases and 0 bases, with 23 bases remaining between them. CDR3 size: 19 residues. The CDR3 DNA is TGCGCCAGCAGTCAACCTGTCCCCCGTGAGCGGGTCACCTCCTACGAGCAGTACTTC. Its translation is CASSQPVPRERVTSYEQYF.

This chain joins TRBV2 and TRBJ2-3; D is perhaps TRBD1 (6 bases). The CDR3 runs 13 residues. CDR1 SNHLY and CDR2 FYNNEI come from the germline V gene. V lost 7 bases and J lost 5, with 13 bases in between. CDR3 sequence (DNA): TGTGCCAGCACTCAGGGGCCGGTAGATACGCAGTATTTT. Encoded protein: CASTQGPVDTQYF.

The V and J genes are TRBV6-1 and TRBJ2-2; D not certain. Germline V gene lookup returns CDR1 MNHNS and CDR2 SASEGT. The CDR3 runs to 12 residues. The V and J ends lost 7 bases and 6 bases respectively, with 9 bases between them. The CDR3 is CASNDGSGELFF. The DNA of the CDR3 is TGTGCCAGCAACGACGGCTCCGGGGAGCTGTTTTTT.